The 11 T cell receptor beta chains below come from one sample, sequenced in a study of blood T cell repertoires in COVID-19. The assay was immunoSEQ multiplex PCR, and TCRdb's table has in-frame clones only and misses some. Of 140,000 or so clones listed, more than 60% are singletons. Sequences were obtained from peripheral blood. These receptors were taken from a man aged 45 to 65 with acute or convalescent COVID-19.

The chain employs TRBV9 and TRBJ2-1; perhaps TRBD2 as D (6 bases). The CDR3 spans 16 residues. Germline values: CDR1 SGDLS, CDR2 YYNGEE. V dropped 0 bases and J dropped 0 bases, with 10 bases sitting between them. CDR3 sequence: CASSVDAGSSYNEQFF. CDR3 sequence (DNA): TGTGCCAGCAGCGTAGACGCGGGAAGCTCCTACAATGAGCAGTTCTTC.

V and J are TRBV24-1 and TRBJ2-1; 9 positions agree with TRBD2. The trim removed 3 bases at V and 5 bases at J, leaving 4 bases unmatched. In germline, CDR1 is KGHDR, CDR2 SFDVKD. The CDR3 runs to 15 residues. The CDR3 DNA reads as TGTGCCACCAGTGATGCGACTAGCGGACACAATGAGCAGTTCTTC. Its protein is CATSDATSGHNEQFF.

The chain carries TRBV6-5 and TRBJ2-3; 7 bases fit TRBD1. This CDR3 contains 14 residues. Germline CDR1 and CDR2: MNHEY and SVGAGI. The V segment lost 0 bases and the J segment 10 bases; nucleotides outside the gene matches: 7. This CDR3 reads CASSYSPTTGPQYF. The DNA for the CDR3 is TGTGCCAGCAGTTACTCCCCCACGACAGGGCCGCAGTATTTT.

V is TRBV9 and J is TRBJ1-3; D is perhaps TRBD1 (6 bases). This CDR3 has 18 amino acids. V lost 2 bases and J 0 bases, leaving 18 bases between the germline ends. Germline V gene lookup returns CDR1 SGDLS and CDR2 YYNGEE. The CDR3 loop is CASSVVSPSGVSGNTIYF. CDR3 DNA sequence: TGTGCCAGCAGCGTGGTAAGCCCCTCAGGGGTCTCTGGAAACACCATATATTTT.

This clone was observed a handful of times. The chain couples TRBV30 to TRBJ2-1; 9 nucleotides match TRBD2. Germline V lookup: CDR1 GTSNPN, CDR2 SVGIG (reference sequence). V shed 5 bases, J shed 0 bases, and the junction held 8 bases outside the gene matches. The CDR3 totals 16 residues. This CDR3 is CAWQGGGGSSYNEQFF. The CDR3 DNA reads TGTGCCTGGCAAGGCGGGGGGGGGTCCTCCTACAATGAGCAGTTCTTC.

This clone was seen once. The chain couples TRBV19 to TRBJ1-2; unclear D gene. Trimming shortened V by 6 bases and J by 8 bases, and 16 bases separated the two germline ends. The CDR3 runs to 13 residues. CDR1 is LNHDA and CDR2 is SQIVND in the germline V gene (reference sequence). This CDR3 is CASRREGGGGYTF. Here the CDR3 DNA reads TGTGCCAGTAGAAGGGAGGGTGGTGGCGGCTACACCTTC.

The chain employs TRBV28 and TRBJ2-7; 7 nucleotides align to TRBD1. The CDR3 is made up of 17 amino acids. CDR1 MDHEN and CDR2 SYDVKM come from the germline V gene. V shed 4 bases, J shed 0 bases, and the junction held 12 bases outside the gene matches. The CDR3 DNA sequence: TGTGCCAGCAGTTCCGGACAGGCCCCTAGGAGCTCCTACGAGCAGTACGTC. This translates into CASSSGQAPRSSYEQYV.

The chain recombines TRBV14 with TRBJ1-5; D is ambiguous. CDR1 and CDR2 from the germline V gene are SGHDN and FVKESK. The CDR3 sequence is 13 residues long. V lost 4 bases and J lost 3, with 7 bases in between. CDR3 loop: CASSRGLNQPQHF. In DNA, the CDR3 is TGTGCCAGCAGCCGCGGACTCAATCAGCCCCAGCATTTT.

The V gene is TRBV12-3 or TRBV12-4, the J gene TRBJ1-2; the match to TRBD1 covers 9 bases. Trimming cost V 6 bases and J 8 bases; bases outside gene matches: 7. The CDR3 has 13 residues. CDR3 coding DNA: TGTGCCAGCAGCTTCGGACAGGGGACAGGCTACACCTTC. Protein: CASSFGQGTGYTF.

This clone has more than one count but fewer than ten. The V call is TRBV19, the J call TRBJ1-3; weak D call: TRBD1 (6 bases). CDR3 length: 13 amino acids. CDR1 is LNHDA, CDR2 SQIVND, per germline (reference sequence). V lost 3 bases to trimming and J lost 3 bases, with 6 bases between them. CDR3 sequence reads: CASSMDSGNTIYF. In nucleotides, the CDR3 is TGTGCCAGTAGTATGGACAGTGGAAACACCATATATTTT.

The gene calls are TRBV30 and TRBJ1-2, with 7 bases matching TRBD1. The CDR3 is 16 residues long. Germline trimming cut 0 bases from V and 8 bases from J; bases unmatched to any gene: 15. Germline lookup yields CDR1 GTSNPN and CDR2 SVGIG (reference sequence). CDR3 in amino acids: CAWSVDSPRQGDGYTF. For the CDR3, the DNA is TGTGCCTGGAGTGTAGATTCCCCGCGACAGGGAGACGGCTACACCTTC.